The present TCR beta chain was sequenced within a study of blood T cells in healthy people across ages. Looked up from germline, CDR1 is SQVTM and CDR2 is ANQGSEA. This CDR3 is 10 amino acids long. V was pared by 8 bases and J by 12 bases, with 16 bases between. With a J-beta primer mix and a sample-barcoded 5' primer, a second PCR ran about 7 to 11 cycles. MiXCR was run by TCRdb on the 5' RACE reads, yielding one entry per CDR3 protein. The table lists some 700,000 distinct CDR3 sequences, approximately 43% of them singletons, with 20% to 25% in the top ten. The chain links TRBV29-1 to TRBJ1-2; the D gene is possibly TRBD1 (6 bases). The sequencing sample was made of blood. The sequence was collected from a woman in her fifties or sixties in good health. In DNA, the CDR3 is TGCAGCATCTCCACGTCAGGGGACACCTTC. Translation gives CSISTSGDTF.